This paragraph covers one TCR beta chain sequence. Antigen specificity is unknown. This entry is derived from a study of shared clonotypes between healthy human individuals. Overall study: Donors were two women and a few men aged 18 to 49. Points from the study as a whole: There were few donors, and this limited the genetic and exposure-history diversity represented. Among donors, clonotype sharing was expected to be affected by sequencing depth.

Produced via immunoSEQ multiplex PCR; TCRdb's table is partial and in-frame only. The profile shows around 510,000 clones, around three quarters of them singletons. CDR3 length: 17 amino acids. V was clipped by 10 bases and J by 0 bases, with 22 bases between them. Germline loops: CDR1 LNHDA, CDR2 SQIVND (reference sequence). The genes are TRBV19 and TRBJ1-3; D not resolved. Sequenced material: PBMCs. The TCR originated in a woman aged 40-49 years in good health. Some clones in this sample may be carry-over from other donors' samples. The CDR3 nucleotides are TGTGCCACCAGAACCTTGGACCCCCGGTTCTCTGGAAACACCATATATTTT. Protein product: CATRTLDPRFSGNTIYF.